A selection of T cell receptor beta chains follows, all from one sample in a study of T cell responses to AZD1222 COVID-19 vaccine. TCRdb's copy holds only in-frame clones and misses some; the assay was immunoSEQ multiplex PCR. The sample carries 85,000 to 130,000 clones, around 91% recorded once. The sample here was peripheral blood, taken on day 0 of AZD1222 vaccination. All receptors derive from an adult in good health. CDR3s include the opening cysteine and the closing phenylalanine or tryptophan. A D gene is named only where the DNA matches it firmly. The size entry is marked missing in some rows and otherwise reads once, few, many or a size class.

TRBJ2-7 TRBV7-6 . . TGTGCCAGCAGCTTAGGGGGGACCGAAACCTACGAGCAGTACTTC CASSLGGTETYEQYF
TRBJ2-2 TRBV5-1 TRBD1 . TGCGCCAGCAGCCAGCCGGCCGGGACAGGGTGGGCCGGGGAGCTGTTTTTT CASSQPAGTGWAGELFF
TRBJ1-4 TRBV7-9 . . TGTGCCAGCAGCTCCCAAGCTACCGCTTACAGACTGTTTTTT CASSSQATAYRLFF
TRBJ1-1 TRBV30 TRBD1 . TGTGCCTGGAGTTCAGGACAGGGCGACACTGAAGCTTTCTTT CAWSSGQGDTEAFF
TRBJ1-2 TRBV20-1 . few TGCAGTGCTAGTGGCGGGTCTTATGGCTACACCTTC CSASGGSYGYTF
TRBJ2-5 TRBV18 . . TGTGCCAGCGAACCGACAGAAACAGAGACCCAGTACTTC CASEPTETETQYF
TRBJ1-2 TRBV18 . . TGTGCCAGCTCACCACCCGCCGGGTATGGCTACACCTTC CASSPPAGYGYTF
TRBJ1-2 TRBV3-1/TRBV3-2 . . TGTGCCAGCAGTCGAGCCGCCGGCTACACCTTC CASSRAAGYTF
TRBJ1-1 TRBV10-3 . . TGTGCCATCAGTGAGCAACAGGGGAACACTGAAGCTTTCTTT CAISEQQGNTEAFF
TRBJ1-2 TRBV5-6 . . TGTGCCAGCAGCACTGGGCATTTCTATGGCTACACCTTC CASSTGHFYGYTF
TRBJ2-1 TRBV5-1 . many TGCGCCAGCAGCTTAGGCAATGAGCAGTTCTTC CASSLGNEQFF
TRBJ2-1 TRBV27 . many TGTGCCAGCAGTTGGGGCCTGGACCCGGATGATGAGCAGTTCTTC CASSWGLDPDDEQFF
TRBJ2-5 TRBV4-1 . few TGCGCCAGCAGCCCTGAAGCATCTAGTAGAGAGACCCAGTACTTC CASSPEASSRETQYF
TRBJ2-5 TRBV2 TRBD2 . TGTGCCAGCAGGATAGCGGGGGGGACGGAGACCCAGTACTTC CASRIAGGTETQYF
TRBJ1-2 TRBV13 . few TGTGCCAGCAGCCCGACCCTCCCCACAGAAACCAACTATGGCTACACCTTC CASSPTLPTETNYGYTF
TRBJ2-3 TRBV19 TRBD2 . TGTGCCAGTAGTATAGTGGCGGGGGGGACAGATACGCAGTATTTT CASSIVAGGTDTQYF
TRBJ1-1 TRBV27 . . TGTGCCAGCAGACCTTCTCTGAACACTGAAGCTTTCTTT CASRPSLNTEAFF
TRBJ2-5 TRBV18 . . TGTGCCAGCTCACCACCCAACGGTAGGAAAGAGACCCAGTACTTC CASSPPNGRKETQYF
TRBJ1-2 TRBV23-1 . . TGCGCCAGCAGTCACCTAGACCGAAGATATGGCTACACCTTC CASSHLDRRYGYTF
TRBJ1-1 TRBV3-1/TRBV3-2 TRBD1 . TGTGCCAGCAGCCTCCGTAAGACAGGGGGTGCTGAAGCTTTCTTT CASSLRKTGGAEAFF
TRBJ1-1 TRBV28 . . TGTGCCAGCAGTTTAGGGGGTGGCTGGGGCGCTTTCTTT CASSLGGGWGAFF
TRBJ2-7 TRBV3-1/TRBV3-2 . . TGTGCCAGCAGCCAAGTAGGGGGGGCCGAAGAGAGGGCCTACGAGCAGTACTTC CASSQVGGAEERAYEQYF
TRBJ2-3 TRBV5-6 . . TGTGCCAGCAGCTTGTCCGTTTTCGGCACAGATACGCAGTATTTT CASSLSVFGTDTQYF
TRBJ1-2 TRBV7-9 . . TGTGCCAGCAGCTTAGCCGCGCCAGGGACTCCCTATGGCTACACCTTC CASSLAAPGTPYGYTF
TRBJ1-2 TRBV7-6 TRBD1 . TGTGCCAGCAGCTCCCGGGACAGGGGCTTCATTAACTATGGCTACACCTTC CASSSRDRGFINYGYTF
TRBJ1-2 TRBV11-2 TRBD1 . TGTGCCAGCAGCGACAGGGATGTCGGCTACACCTTC CASSDRDVGYTF
TRBJ1-2 TRBV4-1 . . TGCGCCAGCAGCCACCCCTTGCGGCAGGTGGTCTATGGCTACACCTTC CASSHPLRQVVYGYTF
TRBJ1-1 TRBV4-1 TRBD1 . TGCGCCAGCAGCACCCGACAGGGGGGGGGCACTGAAGCTTTCTTT CASSTRQGGGTEAFF
TRBJ1-3 TRBV7-8 . . TGTGCCAGCAGCGGCGGCGAGGGTGGAGGAAACACCATATATTTT CASSGGEGGGNTIYF
TRBJ1-1 TRBV10-2 . . TGCGCCAGCAATTATCAGCTTGAGACTGAAGCTTTCTTT CASNYQLETEAFF
TRBJ1-2 TRBV13 TRBD1 . TGTGCCAGCAGGAGGGACAGGGCTGGAGGCTACACCTTC CASRRDRAGGYTF
TRBJ2-3 TRBV19 TRBD2 . TGTGCCAGTAGTGACGGGGGGTTTACAGATACGCAGTATTTT CASSDGGFTDTQYF
TRBJ2-2 TRBV9 TRBD2 . TGTGCCAGCAGCGTGGGGGGGATCACCGGGGAGCTGTTTTTT CASSVGGITGELFF
TRBJ2-7 TRBV11-2 . . TGTGCCAGCAGGGGTGGAGGGGGGCTGTACGAGCAGTACTTC CASRGGGGLYEQYF
TRBJ1-5 TRBV6-1 . . TGTGCCAGCAGTGAAAAGCCGGCAGGGCCCAATCAGCCCCAGCATTTT CASSEKPAGPNQPQHF
TRBJ2-1 TRBV3-1/TRBV3-2 . . TGTGCCAGCAGCCACTCTAGTGGGGGGTTTTACAATGAGCAGTTCTTC CASSHSSGGFYNEQFF
TRBJ1-5 TRBV7-6 . . TGTGCCAGCAGCTTAATAGTAGGTGGCAATCAGCCCCAGCATTTT CASSLIVGGNQPQHF
TRBJ1-3 TRBV7-2 . . TGTGCCAGCAGCTCTGCAGGCGGAAACACCATATATTTT CASSSAGGNTIYF
TRBJ2-7 TRBV9 . . TGTGCCAGCAGCCCAGGCTCCACCTACGAGCAGTACTTC CASSPGSTYEQYF
TRBJ2-5 TRBV6-5 . . TGTGCCAGCAGTTATCAGACTAGTTGGGAGACCCAGTACTTC CASSYQTSWETQYF
TRBJ1-5 TRBV27 TRBD1 . TGTGCCAGCAGTTTAACCCTAGCCGGGACAGTGAATAGCAATCAGCCCCAGCATTTT CASSLTLAGTVNSNQPQHF
TRBJ2-7 TRBV7-2 . few TGTGCCAGCAGCTTAGGGTCGGCCGCCCACGAGCAGTACTTC CASSLGSAAHEQYF
TRBJ1-6 TRBV4-1 TRBD1 . TGCGCCAGCAGCCAAATAACAGGGGGCTTCTATAATTCACCCCTCCACTTT CASSQITGGFYNSPLHF
TRBJ1-1 TRBV18 . . TGTGCCAGCTCACCACCTTTACAGACGATCACTGAAGCTTTCTTT CASSPPLQTITEAFF
TRBJ1-2 TRBV3-1/TRBV3-2 . . TGTGCCAGCAGCCAGAACAGTAACTATGGCTACACCTTC CASSQNSNYGYTF
TRBJ2-2 TRBV7-2 . . TGTGCCAGCAGCTTAAGGCGGGGAGCTACCGGGGAGCTGTTTTTT CASSLRRGATGELFF
TRBJ1-4 TRBV7-9 . . TGTGCCAGCAGCTTAGGGGGGACCGATGAAAAACTGTTTTTT CASSLGGTDEKLFF
TRBJ1-1 TRBV27 . . TGTGCCAGCAGTTTATTGATTGGGGCTGAAGCTTTCTTT CASSLLIGAEAFF
TRBJ2-7 TRBV27 . . TGTGCCAGCAGTTCAAAACTGTGGGGGAAGGACTACGAGCAGTACTTC CASSSKLWGKDYEQYF
TRBJ1-2 TRBV6-1 . once TGTGCCAGCAGTGAAGAACCAGGTTGGCTGGGTGGCTACACCTTC CASSEEPGWLGGYTF